Presented here are 5 T cell receptor beta chains from one specimen sequenced in a study of a mutant IDH1 vaccine in newly diagnosed glioma. Method: immunoSEQ multiplex PCR; TCRdb's copy keeps in-frame clones and lacks some. The table has about 83,000 clones, 80% to 90% seen once. No antigen has been assigned to these receptors. Time point noted: week 47, end of study. All doses held 300 ug of mutant IDH1 20-mer peptide, with topical imiquimod. This specimen consisted of PBMCs, obtained from a glioma patient whose treatment included an IDH1 peptide vaccine. These receptor sequences come from a man in his forties or fifties with glioma.

This CDR3 is CASRLNTEAFF. The CDR3 DNA reads TGTGCCAGCAGACTGAACACTGAAGCTTTCTTT. This chain uses TRBV6-5 with TRBJ1-1, with D unclear. V was pared by 6 bases and J by 0 bases, with 2 bases between. The CDR3 runs to 11 residues. CDR1 and CDR2 (germline): MNHEY, SVGAGI.

This clone has just one count. The chain joins TRBV7-2 to TRBJ2-3; 8 nucleotides match TRBD2. The germline V gene has CDR1 SGHTA and CDR2 FQGNSA. Germline trimming cut 0 bases from V and 0 bases from J; bases unmatched to any gene: 2. The CDR3 is 16 amino acids. The CDR3 is CASSLAGTRSTDTQYF. CDR3 DNA sequence: TGTGCCAGCAGCTTAGCGGGGACTAGGAGCACAGATACGCAGTATTTT.

The J gene is TRBJ2-2, the V gene TRBV6-5; unclear D gene. V lost 6 bases, J lost 5 bases, and 13 bases lay in between. The CDR3 spans 14 residues. Germline CDR1 is MNHEY and CDR2 is SVGAGI. The CDR3 DNA follows: TGTGCCAGCAGCCCTACCGTAGGGACCGGGGAGCTGTTTTTT. Amino acid sequence: CASSPTVGTGELFF.

V and J are TRBV27 and TRBJ2-1, with D unresolved. Looked up from germline, CDR1 is MNHEY and CDR2 is SMNVEV (reference sequence). With 1 base removed from V and 7 bases from J, the gap between germline ends came to 8 bases. The CDR3 runs 13 residues. The CDR3 bases are TGTGCCAGCAGTTTATTATGGTGGAATGAGCAGTTCTTC. It encodes CASSLLWWNEQFF.

The V gene is TRBV6-4, the J gene TRBJ2-1; 9 bases match TRBD1. The CDR3 has 16 amino acids. V dropped 6 bases and J dropped 0; count of bases not matched to a gene: 6. CDR1 is MRHNA, CDR2 SNTAGT, per germline. DNA for the CDR3: TGTGCCAGCAGCAGGACAGGGGCCCTCTCCTACAATGAGCAGTTCTTC. This gives the protein CASSRTGALSYNEQFF.